This T cell receptor beta chain was identified in a study of cytomegalovirus exposure and HLA in healthy donors. With 3 bases removed from V and 6 bases from J, the gap between germline ends came to 12 bases. The CDR3 has 13 residues. The germline CDR1 and CDR2 sequences are SGHAT and FQNNGV. In this sample, this clone turned up a few times. This PCR relied on a set of 60 Vbeta primers and 13 Jbeta primers. Profiling relied on immunoSEQ multiplex PCR, and the TCRdb table lists in-frame clones only, not all of them. The sample records fewer than 150,000 clones, about 82% being singletons. The chain recombines TRBV11-2 with TRBJ2-7; TRBD2 might be the D (6 bases). The TCR sequence derives from a man aged 30 to 45 in good health. The source material was PBMCs. CDR3 in amino acids: CASSFTGVAEQYF. DNA of the CDR3: TGTGCCAGCAGCTTTACGGGAGTGGCCGAGCAGTACTTC.